Reported below is one T cell receptor (beta chain). Its antigen is not identified. PCR involved 60 Vbeta and 13 Jbeta primers. The protocol was immunoSEQ multiplex PCR, while the TCRdb copy is restricted to in-frame clones and leaves out a portion. Of around 100,000 clones listed, around 77% are singletons. These data come from a study of cytomegalovirus exposure and HLA in healthy donors. Notes on the study in general: Usually a TCR sequence was rare, but some public TCRs were found in many donors.

The CDR3 contains 13 residues. Germline V gives CDR1 ENHRY, CDR2 SYGVKD. The V and J ends lost 7 bases and 5 bases, in that order; junction bases with no gene match: 7. The sample consisted of PBMCs. The TCR originated in a man aged 45-65 years in good health and CMV-seropositive. V gene TRBV10-3 combines with J gene TRBJ2-5, with 7 bases identical to TRBD1. CDR3 in amino acids: CAIKDRVGETQYF. The CDR3 DNA reads as TGTGCCATCAAAGACAGGGTTGGGGAGACCCAGTACTTC.